This T cell receptor beta chain was sequenced during a study of blood T cell repertoires in COVID-19. The V and J ends lost 0 bases and 9 bases respectively, with 16 bases between them. CDR1 SGDLS and CDR2 YYNGEE come from the germline V gene. The CDR3 totals 15 residues. Assay: immunoSEQ multiplex PCR; the TCRdb copy retains only in-frame clones and omits some. The sample lists about 100,000 clones; 70% to 90% were seen once. The J gene is TRBJ2-1, the V gene TRBV9; D is uncertain. Material for sequencing was peripheral blood. The TCR originated in a human donor in a cohort sampled during active COVID-19. The DNA of the CDR3 is TGTGCCAGCAGCGTAGGAGCAGGCCTACTTAGTGAGCAGTTCTTC. It translates to CASSVGAGLLSEQFF.